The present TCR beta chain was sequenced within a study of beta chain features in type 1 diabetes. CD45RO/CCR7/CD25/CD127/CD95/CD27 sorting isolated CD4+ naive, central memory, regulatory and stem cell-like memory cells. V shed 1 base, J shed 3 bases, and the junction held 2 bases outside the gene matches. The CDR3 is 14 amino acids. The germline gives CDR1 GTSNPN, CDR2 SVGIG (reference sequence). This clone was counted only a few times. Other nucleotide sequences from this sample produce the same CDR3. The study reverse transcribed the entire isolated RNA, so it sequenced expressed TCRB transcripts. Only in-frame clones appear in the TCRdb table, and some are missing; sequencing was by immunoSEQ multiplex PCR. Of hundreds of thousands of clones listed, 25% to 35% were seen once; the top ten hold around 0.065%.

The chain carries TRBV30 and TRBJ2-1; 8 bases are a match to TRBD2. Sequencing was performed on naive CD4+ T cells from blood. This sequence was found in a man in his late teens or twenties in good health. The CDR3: CAWSGLAGYNEQFF. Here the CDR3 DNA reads TGTGCCTGGAGTGGGCTAGCGGGCTACAATGAGCAGTTCTTC.